This record looks at one T cell receptor (beta chain) sequence and its context. What antigen it recognizes has not been identified. No quality values exist for individual bases; no much larger clone is one base distant. This specimen comes from a study of CD8 T cells in ankylosing spondylitis (dated by TCRdb to about 2017). Study-wide context: To find TCR variants linked to disease, the study profiled T cell receptor beta repertoires in ankylosing spondylitis patients and healthy donors. The whole study cohort included about a hundred healthy donors and around 25 ankylosing spondylitis patients. Peripheral blood was sampled, and synovial fluid was also collected from ankylosing spondylitis patients. Study-level results and caveats: Some TCR beta motif variants had previously been reported in synovial fluid and blood of reactive arthritis patients, which suggested common disease-initiation mechanisms. Blood from ankylosing spondylitis patients appeared to be characterized by a TCR beta motif composed of about eight highly homologous amino acid variants. The disease-linked clones were reported to be significantly enriched in matched synovial fluid samples from ankylosing spondylitis patients. The disease-linked clones showed a CD8+ phenotype and occurred at relatively low frequencies in peripheral blood.

TCRdb records Illumina HiSeq 2500 as the sequencer. Quantitative 5'-RACE with molecular barcodes was the method used to prepare the TCR beta libraries. For the original study's pipeline: Disease-linked TCR variants were identified with a new computational method built on a probabilistic model of VDJ rearrangement. TCRdb applied fastp at Q25 and MiXCR to the public reads, then kept only in-frame beta chains. One record per CDR3 amino acid sequence lists the most common genes and DNA. None of the V and J calls come from the authors' own analysis; TCRdb made them. For this sample there are hundreds of thousands of distinct CDR3 sequences; roughly 13% appear just once. The top ten constitute around 6.8% of the sample. Looking up the germline V gene yields CDR1 SGHAT and CDR2 FQNNGV. The CDR3 covers 14 residues, taking in both the cysteine and the phenylalanine. Only CDR3 DNA is held: 42 bases, read in frame from base 1. V and J are trimmed by 3 bases and 5 bases, and the gene matches miss 5 bases of the junction.

The sequence was obtained from a male donor with ankylosing spondylitis. The chain was built from TRBV11-2 and TRBJ2-7, with 9 bases matching TRBD1. Source material: blood, either unsorted or a sorted T cell fraction (not recorded which). The CDR3 reads as follows: CASSFSRTGDEQYF. DNA sequence: TGTGCCAGCAGCTTCTCCCGGACAGGGGACGAGCAGTACTTC.